Below, 31 T cell receptor beta chains from the same sample are listed, as sequenced in a study. Using its own MiXCR run on the RT-PCR reads, TCRdb lists one record per CDR3 protein. The sample yields more than 600,000 distinct CDR3 sequences, 13% to 15% seen once. Sequences were obtained from memory CD4+ T cells from blood. These receptors were obtained from a female donor in good health, serving as a healthy control.

This clonotype appeared a few times. The V call is TRBV6-2 or TRBV6-3, the J call TRBJ2-2, with 8 nucleotides matching TRBD2. Germline V gene data show CDR1 as MNHEY and CDR2 as SVGEGT. CDR3 length: 15 amino acids. Trimming took 4 bases from V and 3 from J; bases not matched to a gene: 4. The CDR3: CASSLTSGDTGELFF. In nucleotides, the CDR3 is TGTGCCAGCAGTTTAACTAGCGGCGACACCGGGGAGCTGTTTTTT.

The CDR3: CASSLFSGANVLTF. The DNA for the CDR3 is TGTGCCAGCAGTTTATTTTCTGGGGCCAACGTCCTGACTTTC. The V gene is TRBV12-3 or TRBV12-4, the J gene TRBJ2-6; D uncertain. This CDR3 region has 14 residues. Trimming pared 2 bases from V and 1 base from J, leaving 3 bases between.

This clonotype has more than one count but fewer than ten. The gene calls are TRBV9 and TRBJ2-1; TRBD2 aligns across 8 bases. The junction had 10 bases not matched to a gene; V was cut back by 0 bases and J by 5 bases. This CDR3 is built from 17 residues. Germline assignment: CDR1 SGDLS and CDR2 YYNGEE. CDR3 sequence: CASSVDSGREWDNEQFF. The CDR3 bases are TGTGCCAGCAGCGTAGACAGCGGGAGAGAGTGGGACAATGAGCAGTTCTTC. Full variable domain (outside the CDR3, taken from reference TRBV9 and TRBJ2-1): DSGVTQTPKHLITATGQRVTLRCSPRSGDLSVYWYQQSLDQGLQFLIQYYNGEERAKGNILERFSAQQFPDLHSELNLSSLELGDSALYFCASSVDSGREWDNEQFFGPGTRLTVL.

The sample holds a few counts of this clonotype. V is TRBV5-1 and J is TRBJ2-3; 9 bases fit TRBD2. Germline CDR1 reads SGHRS; CDR2 reads YFSETQ. Losses at the gene ends were 3 bases for V and 12 bases for J; bases not matched to a gene: 5. CDR3 length: 12 residues. CDR3 in amino acids: CASSSVAGAQYF. CDR3 DNA: TGCGCCAGCAGCTCTGTAGCGGGAGCACAGTATTTT.

V gene TRBV5-1 combines with J gene TRBJ2-4; D tentatively reads TRBD1 or TRBD2 (5 bases each). The CDR3 consists of 15 residues. Germline CDR1 SGHRS, CDR2 YFSETQ. V gave up 3 bases and J gave up 4 bases, with 14 bases separating them. The CDR3 region has the DNA TGCGCCAGCAGCTGGGCTCGGGACGTTAAAAACATTCAGTACTTC. Translation gives CASSWARDVKNIQYF.

This clonotype was seen a single time. This sequence joins TRBV18 and TRBJ2-7, with TRBD2 identical over 7 bases. The CDR3 sequence is 14 residues long. From germline, CDR1 is KGHSH and CDR2 LQKENI. J lost 6 bases, V lost 6 bases, and 11 bases had no gene match. The CDR3 reads CASSPEDGGIEQYF. CDR3 nucleotide sequence: TGTGCCAGCTCCCCGGAAGACGGGGGGATCGAGCAGTACTTC.

The chain joins TRBV5-1 to TRBJ2-7; D could derive from TRBD1 or TRBD2 (5 bases each). V lost 4 bases to trimming and J lost 3 bases, with 17 bases between them. The CDR3 is 15 amino acids. CDR1 is SGHRS, CDR2 YFSETQ, per germline. This CDR3 is CASSDQPGPSYEQYF. The CDR3 DNA is TGCGCCAGCAGCGACCAACCGGGACCGAGCTACGAGCAGTACTTC.

The V call is TRBV12-3 or TRBV12-4, the J call TRBJ2-1; 9 nucleotides align to TRBD2. Losses at the gene ends were 1 base for V and 7 bases for J; bases not matched to a gene: 8. The CDR3 is made up of 16 amino acids. The chain's CDR3 is CASSLGRGGLGNEQFF. CDR3 coding DNA: TGTGCCAGCAGTTTAGGGCGGGGGGGCTTAGGTAATGAGCAGTTCTTC.

Ten or more counts support this clonotype. The CDR3 DNA reads as TGTGCCAGCAGCTTAGGGGGACAGGGGCTCTACGAGCAGTACTTC. Protein sequence: CASSLGGQGLYEQYF. The V gene is TRBV7-6, the J gene TRBJ2-7; 10 bases align to TRBD1. Per germline, CDR1 SGHVS and CDR2 FNYEAQ. The length of the CDR3 is 15 residues. After removal of 1 base from V and 3 bases from J, the junction contained 3 bases not matched to a gene.

This clonotype has more than one count but fewer than ten. CDR3 sequence reads: CASRDRSSYNEQFF. CDR3 DNA: TGTGCCAGCAGAGACCGTAGCTCCTACAATGAGCAGTTCTTC. The chain employs TRBV6-5 and TRBJ2-1, with no clear D. The length of the CDR3 is 14 residues. V lost 6 bases, J lost 0 bases, and 9 bases lay in between. CDR1 and CDR2 from the germline V gene are MNHEY and SVGAGI.

This clonotype was found a few times. The chain has TRBV28 and TRBJ2-6; TRBD1 matches at 7 bases. CDR3 length: 15 amino acids. Trimming took 5 bases from V and 2 from J; bases not matched to a gene: 3. Germline V gene data show CDR1 as MDHEN and CDR2 as SYDVKM. CDR3 loop: CASSRDSPGANVLTF. The DNA for the CDR3 is TGTGCCAGCAGTAGGGACAGCCCTGGGGCCAACGTCCTGACTTTC.

This chain joins TRBV28 and TRBJ2-7; TRBD1 matches 9 bases. CDR3 length: 16 amino acids. The ends lost 2 bases at V and 0 bases at J; junction bases unmatched: 5. Germline V gives CDR1 MDHEN, CDR2 SYDVKM. CDR3 nucleotide sequence: TGTGCCAGCAGTTTACCCGGGACAGGGAGCTCCTACGAGCAGTACTTC. Encoded protein: CASSLPGTGSSYEQYF.

CDR3 region: CASSRGTGSNTEAFF. The CDR3 region has the DNA TGTGCCAGCAGTCGGGGGACAGGGTCGAACACTGAAGCTTTCTTT. The chain carries TRBV27 and TRBJ1-1; 9 positions match TRBD1. Germline CDR1 and CDR2: MNHEY and SMNVEV (reference sequence). V gave up 5 bases and J gave up 1 base; unmatched junction bases: 5. The CDR3 totals 15 residues.

A few counts support this clonotype. This chain joins TRBV12-3 or TRBV12-4 and TRBJ2-5; 11 bases are a match to TRBD2. The CDR3 covers 16 residues. J lost 1 base, V lost 5 bases, and 6 bases had no gene match. CDR3 nucleotide sequence: TGTGCCAGCAGTCACCGTCTAGCGGGAGGCCAAGAGACCCAGTACTTC. Translated, it gives CASSHRLAGGQETQYF.

This clonotype has at least ten counts. The chain has TRBV4-2 and TRBJ2-3; 7 bases fit TRBD1. CDR1 and CDR2 from the germline V gene are LGHNA and YNFKEQ. The CDR3 contains 14 residues. Trimming at V came to 1 base and at J to 4 bases, leaving 2 bases not matched to a gene. The CDR3, as DNA: TGTGCCAGCAGCCAAGGCGACAGGGCAGATACGCAGTATTTT. Its translation is CASSQGDRADTQYF.

This rearrangement joins TRBV6-2 or TRBV6-3 to TRBJ1-3; D remains unclear. CDR1 is MNHEY and CDR2 is SVGEGT in the germline V gene. V lost 7 bases and J 0 bases, leaving 10 bases between the germline ends. There are 14 residues in the CDR3. The CDR3 here is CASIDGGSGNTIYF. Written as DNA, the CDR3 is TGTGCCAGCATAGACGGAGGCTCTGGAAACACCATATATTTT.

The chain employs TRBV20-1 and TRBJ2-2; D remains ambiguous. Germline CDR1 reads DFQATT; CDR2 reads SNEGSKA (reference sequence). This CDR3 contains 15 residues. V lost 6 bases and J lost 0, with 14 bases in between. The DNA for the CDR3 is TGCAGTGCCCCCTCCGGAGCGTCGAACACCGGGGAGCTGTTTTTT. Encoded protein: CSAPSGASNTGELFF.

This clonotype was detected only a few times. CDR3 protein: CASRPGFDGGYTF. The CDR3 DNA is TGTGCCAGCAGGCCAGGGTTCGACGGTGGCTACACCTTC. This chain connects TRBV6-1 to TRBJ1-2, with D possibly being TRBD1 (5 bases). V dropped 6 bases and J dropped 7 bases, with 15 bases sitting between them. Germline V CDR1 and CDR2: MNHNS, SASEGT. CDR3 size: 13 residues.

V usage is TRBV5-4 and J usage is TRBJ2-4; 7 nucleotides match TRBD1. The CDR3 consists of 16 residues. J lost 0 bases, V lost 2 bases, and 5 bases had no gene match. Per the germline V gene, CDR1 is SGHNT and CDR2 is YYREEE (reference sequence). The CDR3 sequence is CASSLQGQLAKNIQYF. For the CDR3, the DNA is TGTGCCAGCAGCTTACAGGGACAGTTAGCCAAAAACATTCAGTACTTC. The whole variable domain, remainder taken from reference TRBV5-4 and TRBJ2-4, is ETGVTQSPTHLIKTRGQQVTLRCSSQSGHNTVSWYQQALGQGPQFIFQYYREEENGRGNFPPRFSGLQFPNYSSELNVNALELDDSALYLCASSLQGQLAKNIQYFGAGTRLSVL.

The J gene is TRBJ1-2, the V gene TRBV7-2; D gene unclear. The CDR3 is made up of 13 amino acids. Trimming took off 5 bases at V and 2 bases at J, with 9 bases between the two ends. Germline CDR1 reads SGHTA; CDR2 reads FQGNSA. CDR3 residues: CASSQDVNYGYTF. The CDR3 nucleotides are TGTGCCAGCAGCCAGGACGTAAACTATGGCTACACCTTC.

This clonotype was observed a few times. This chain uses TRBV20-1 with TRBJ2-4; D might be TRBD1 (5 bases). V was shortened by 1 base and J by 0 bases, with 16 bases between the two germline ends. CDR1 and CDR2 (germline): DFQATT, SNEGSKA (reference sequence). This CDR3 region has 17 residues. The DNA for the CDR3 is TGCAGTGCTAGAGTTCAGGGCCAACTCCTAGCCAAAAACATTCAGTACTTC. The encoded protein is CSARVQGQLLAKNIQYF.

The chain has TRBV11-2 and TRBJ2-2, with D possibly being TRBD1 or TRBD2 (7 bases each). This CDR3 comprises 16 residues. Germline CDR1 SGHAT, CDR2 FQNNGV. V lost 7 bases to trimming and J lost 4 bases, with 19 bases between them. CDR3 in DNA: TGTGCCAGCACTCGAGGGGGCAGCGGGGTCACCGGGGAGCTGTTTTTT. It codes for CASTRGGSGVTGELFF.

A few counts support this clonotype. Here the CDR3 DNA reads TGTGCCAGCAGTGAACGGGGCCCAGATACGCAGTATTTT. Its translation is CASSERGPDTQYF. V usage is TRBV6-1 and J usage is TRBJ2-3; D tentatively fits TRBD1 or TRBD2 (5 bases each). V was pared by 2 bases and J by 4 bases, with 7 bases between. Germline-derived CDR1 and CDR2 are MNHNS and SASEGT. This CDR3 has 13 residues.

The J gene is TRBJ2-7, the V gene TRBV20-1; TRBD1 matches at 7 bases. The CDR3 extends over 15 amino acids. V was clipped by 1 base and J by 0 bases; unmatched bases: 6. The germline V gene has CDR1 DFQATT and CDR2 SNEGSKA (reference sequence). CDR3 loop: CSARASGQTSYEQYF. In nucleotides, the CDR3 is TGCAGTGCTAGAGCATCGGGACAGACCTCCTACGAGCAGTACTTC.

CDR3 residues: CASSQVDRNTEAFF. CDR3 DNA sequence: TGCGCCAGCAGCCAAGTCGACAGGAACACTGAAGCTTTCTTT. V gene TRBV4-1 combines with J gene TRBJ1-1, with a tentative D call TRBD1 (5 bases). CDR3 size: 14 residues. Germline values: CDR1 MGHRA, CDR2 YSYEKL. V lost 1 base, J lost 1 base, and 7 bases lay in between.

The rearrangement links TRBV4-3 to TRBJ2-2; D is possibly TRBD1 or TRBD2 (6 bases each). V was clipped by 0 bases and J by 5 bases, with 13 bases between them. CDR3 length equals 16 residues. Germline V gene data show CDR1 as LGHNA and CDR2 as YSLEER. CDR3 protein: CASSQEKGGVTGELFF. CDR3 sequence (DNA): TGCGCCAGCAGCCAAGAGAAGGGGGGAGTAACCGGGGAGCTGTTTTTT.

This clonotype has a handful of counts. This chain links TRBV7-3 with TRBJ1-1; 7 bases match TRBD1. V trimming: 3 bases; J trimming: 3 bases; junction bases outside the gene matches: 10. CDR3 length equals 16 residues. The germline V gene encodes CDR1 SGHTA and CDR2 FQGTGA. The CDR3 is CASSFQGVGGYTEAFF. The CDR3 bases are TGTGCCAGCAGCTTCCAGGGGGTTGGAGGGTACACTGAAGCTTTCTTT.

The table lists this clonotype with a few counts. The chain employs TRBV7-9 and TRBJ2-3; 8 nucleotides agree with TRBD2. The CDR3 runs to 14 residues. Germline V CDR1 and CDR2: SEHNR, FQNEAQ (reference sequence). With 3 bases clipped from V and 6 bases from J, the junction kept 5 bases outside the gene matches. CDR3 bases: TGTGCCAGCAGCTTGGGAGCGGGAGAGGATACGCAGTATTTT. Translating it yields CASSLGAGEDTQYF.

This clonotype appeared a few times. V usage is TRBV28 and J usage is TRBJ1-1; 10 bases line up with TRBD1. Per the germline V gene, CDR1 is MDHEN and CDR2 is SYDVKM. The CDR3 length is 16 residues. J gave up 0 bases and V 6 bases, and 7 bases lay outside the gene matches. CDR3 in DNA: TGTGCCAGCAGATGGACAGGGGGGAGTATGAACACTGAAGCTTTCTTT. This encodes CASRWTGGSMNTEAFF.

J is TRBJ2-1 and V is TRBV5-1, with unresolved D. The CDR3 contains 14 residues. V was pared by 6 bases and J by 2 bases, with 12 bases between. Germline-derived CDR1 and CDR2 are SGHRS and YFSETQ. This CDR3 reads CASTPENTYNEQFF. The DNA for the CDR3 is TGCGCCAGCACACCTGAAAATACCTACAATGAGCAGTTCTTC.

This chain uses TRBV5-1 with TRBJ2-3; 9 bases agree with TRBD1. After removal of 0 bases from V and 3 bases from J, the junction contained 5 bases not matched to a gene. This CDR3 is 16 amino acids long. The germline CDR1 and CDR2 sequences are SGHRS and YFSETQ. The CDR3 DNA reads TGCGCCAGCAGCTTGGGGACAGGGGATAAGACAGATACGCAGTATTTT. The encoded protein is CASSLGTGDKTDTQYF. Filled out from reference TRBV5-1 and TRBJ2-3, the complete variable domain reads KAGVTQTPRYLIKTRGQQVTLSCSPISGHRSVSWYQQTPGQGLQFLFEYFSETQRNKGNFPGRFSGRQFSNSRSEMNVSTLELGDSALYLCASSLGTGDKTDTQYFGPGTRLTVL.